Shown below are 22 T cell receptor beta chains from a single sample sequenced in a study of shared clonotypes between healthy human individuals (dated by TCRdb to the early 2020s). The method was the immunoSEQ multiplex PCR assay. TCRdb re-hosts the immuneACCESS table, in-frame sequences only. Its copies lack some clones; in the studies checked, an unresolved V gene accounts for under half of them, and the cause for the rest is not known. The sample contains 600,000 to 700,000 clones, about three quarters of them found a single time. The ten most abundant clones make up 1.5% to 2% of the sample. The specimen was memory CD4+ T cells sorted from blood. The sample's cell subset or site, from its label and the paper: CD45RA-negative fraction. The receptors come from a woman in her 30s in good health.

The rearrangement joins TRBV7-2 to TRBJ2-7, with a weak D call TRBD1 (6 bases). V dropped 5 bases and J dropped 4 bases, with 21 bases sitting between them. There are 16 residues in the CDR3. Germline V CDR1 and CDR2: SGHTA, FQGNSA. CDR3 protein: CASSIGPGVDPYEQYF. In DNA form, the CDR3 reads TGTGCCAGCAGCATAGGCCCAGGGGTGGATCCTTACGAGCAGTACTTC.

The chain links TRBV7-8 to TRBJ2-7; D is ambiguous. Trimming removed 0 bases at V and 6 bases at J, with 6 bases between. Looked up from germline, CDR1 is SGHVS and CDR2 is FQNEAQ. This CDR3 is 12 amino acids long. The CDR3 spells CASSLAVGEQYF. The CDR3 DNA is TGTGCCAGCAGCTTAGCAGTTGGCGAGCAGTACTTC.

This clone was observed many times. The chain combines TRBV29-1 with TRBJ2-2; D ambiguous. Germline V lookup: CDR1 SQVTM, CDR2 ANQGSEA. The CDR3 totals 12 residues. Trimming took 6 bases from V and 8 from J, leaving 13 bases between them. CDR3 in amino acids: CSVSPPRGELFF. The CDR3 bases are TGCAGCGTCTCACCCCCAAGGGGGGAGCTGTTTTTT.

V usage is TRBV15 and J usage is TRBJ1-1, with D perhaps matching TRBD1 (5 bases). The germline V gene encodes CDR1 LNHNV and CDR2 YYDKDF (reference sequence). Trimming left V 5 bases short and J 5 bases short, with 18 bases between. This CDR3 is 15 amino acids long. The CDR3 DNA follows: TGTGCCACCAGCGGTTTTCAGGGAAGGAGGACTGAAGCTTTCTTT. It is translated as CATSGFQGRRTEAFF.

The rearrangement uses TRBV19 and TRBJ2-3, with D perhaps matching TRBD1 or TRBD2 (5 bases each). CDR3 length: 13 amino acids. Per germline, CDR1 LNHDA and CDR2 SQIVND (reference sequence). V shed 3 bases and J shed 5 bases, with 9 bases lying between them. Here the CDR3 reads CASSIRDRDTQYF. The CDR3 DNA sequence: TGTGCCAGTAGTATTCGGGACCGAGATACGCAGTATTTT. The full variable domain, completed using reference TRBV19 and TRBJ2-3, is DGGITQSPKYLFRKEGQNVTLSCEQNLNHDAMYWYRQDPGQGLRLIYYSQIVNDFQKGDIAEGYSVSREKKESFPLTVTSAQKNPTAFYLCASSIRDRDTQYFGPGTRLTVL.

This chain uses TRBV25-1 with TRBJ2-7; D not resolved. CDR1 and CDR2 from the germline V gene are MGHDK and SYGVNS. This CDR3 is built from 13 residues. V lost 4 bases and J 3 bases, leaving 10 bases between the germline ends. In nucleotides, the CDR3 is TGTGCCAGCAGTGGACCCTGGGACTACGAGCAGTACTTC. Translation gives CASSGPWDYEQYF.

V gene TRBV7-9 combines with J gene TRBJ2-2, with D perhaps TRBD1 (6 bases). The CDR3 contains 18 residues. Germline loops: CDR1 SEHNR, CDR2 FQNEAQ (reference sequence). The ends were cut back, 10 bases at V and 1 base at J, with 25 bases in the middle. As DNA, the CDR3 is TGTGCCACCAAAGGGTTGGCACAGGGCCCCCAGAACACCGGGGAGCTGTTTTTT. This codes for CATKGLAQGPQNTGELFF.

This sequence joins TRBV4-2 and TRBJ2-1; 13 bases align to TRBD2. After removal of 3 bases from V and 4 bases from J, the junction contained 3 bases not matched to a gene. Germline values: CDR1 LGHNA, CDR2 YNFKEQ. The CDR3 is 16 residues long. For the CDR3, the DNA is TGTGCCAGCAGCCAGGGACTAGCGGGAAAATACAATGAGCAGTTCTTC. This translates into CASSQGLAGKYNEQFF.

This sequence joins TRBV11-1 and TRBJ2-7; 9 nucleotides agree with TRBD1. Trimming removed 7 bases from V and 0 bases from J; junction bases left unmatched: 4. The CDR3 consists of 14 residues. Germline V gene data show CDR1 as SGHAT and CDR2 as FQDESV (reference sequence). The DNA for the CDR3 is TGTGCCAGCAAGCGACAGGGGGACTCCTACGAGCAGTACTTC. This sequence encodes CASKRQGDSYEQYF.

The chain has TRBV28 and TRBJ2-1; D might be TRBD2 (6 bases). The CDR3 sequence is 15 residues long. Germline CDR1 reads MDHEN; CDR2 reads SYDVKM. The germline V and J ends were trimmed by 3 bases and 2 bases, with 11 bases remaining between them. The CDR3 nucleotides read TGTGCCAGCAGTTTGGGGGGTCCGCCCTACAATGAGCAGTTCTTC. Translated, it gives CASSLGGPPYNEQFF.

The rearrangement uses TRBV5-4 and TRBJ1-2; D is ambiguous. The CDR3 covers 14 residues. CDR1 is SGHNT and CDR2 is YYREEE in the germline V gene (reference sequence). The V and J ends lost 0 bases and 7 bases respectively, with 13 bases between them. The CDR3 loop is CASSLVGQARGYTF. The CDR3 nucleotides read TGTGCCAGCAGCTTGGTAGGCCAGGCTCGTGGCTACACCTTC.

The J gene is TRBJ2-3, the V gene TRBV4-1; possible D gene TRBD2, 6 bases. In germline, CDR1 is MGHRA, CDR2 YSYEKL. Between the trimmed V and J ends, which lost 0 bases and 1 base, there was a span of 14 bases. The length of the CDR3 is 17 residues. The CDR3 reads CASSQDNRASGTDTQYF. The CDR3 DNA reads TGCGCCAGCAGCCAAGATAATAGGGCTAGCGGCACAGATACGCAGTATTTT.

The gene calls are TRBV5-1 and TRBJ1-1, with D possibly being TRBD1 (6 bases). Germline V gene data show CDR1 as SGHRS and CDR2 as YFSETQ. Trimming shortened V by 4 bases and J by 1 base, and 8 bases separated the two germline ends. The CDR3 runs to 13 residues. CDR3 DNA sequence: TGCGCCAGCAGCACCAGGGGGAACACTGAAGCTTTCTTT. It encodes CASSTRGNTEAFF.

The V and J genes are TRBV7-9 and TRBJ2-1; D is perhaps TRBD2 (6 bases). The CDR3 extends over 16 amino acids. CDR1 and CDR2 (germline): SEHNR, FQNEAQ (reference sequence). Deletions cut 7 bases from V and 1 base from J, with 17 bases between. CDR3 sequence reads: CASTPGAGRSYNEQFF. In DNA, the CDR3 is TGTGCCAGCACCCCTGGGGCGGGAAGGTCCTACAATGAGCAGTTCTTC.

The J gene is TRBJ2-1, the V gene TRBV5-1; 9 bases agree with TRBD2. The CDR3 sequence is 15 residues long. CDR1 and CDR2 from the germline V gene are SGHRS and YFSETQ. V gave up 3 bases and J gave up 2 bases; unmatched junction bases: 3. For the CDR3, the DNA is TGCGCCAGCAGCTCACTAGCGGGCCCCTACAATGAGCAGTTCTTC. Translation gives CASSSLAGPYNEQFF.

The chain joins TRBV28 to TRBJ1-2, with D possibly being TRBD1 (5 bases). CDR1 is MDHEN and CDR2 is SYDVKM in the germline V gene. V lost 5 bases and J lost 3, with 10 bases in between. The CDR3 extends over 13 amino acids. CDR3 loop: CASSRGTDYGYTF. The DNA for the CDR3 is TGTGCCAGCAGTAGGGGAACTGACTATGGCTACACCTTC.

This clone came up once. The rearrangement uses TRBV27 and TRBJ1-1; the match to TRBD1 covers 8 bases. Germline V gene lookup returns CDR1 MNHEY and CDR2 SMNVEV (reference sequence). J gave up 6 bases and V 5 bases, and 8 bases lay outside the gene matches. There are 14 residues in the CDR3. In DNA, the CDR3 is TGTGCCAGCAGTCCTCGGACAGGGAGATCTGAAGCTTTCTTT. It translates to CASSPRTGRSEAFF.

This clone was counted only a few times. The chain is built from TRBV6-5 and TRBJ1-6, with a weak D call TRBD1 (6 bases). This CDR3 has 13 residues. V was cut by 6 bases and J by 8 bases, with 11 bases left in between. Looked up from germline, CDR1 is MNHEY and CDR2 is SVGAGI. The CDR3 protein is CASSKQGHSPLHF. CDR3 in DNA: TGTGCCAGCAGCAAACAGGGACATTCACCCCTCCACTTT.

This clone was counted once. The chain has TRBV5-6 and TRBJ2-1, with 7 bases that match TRBD1. V shed 4 bases, J shed 0 bases, and the junction held 4 bases outside the gene matches. CDR3 length: 15 amino acids. From germline, CDR1 is SGHDT and CDR2 YYEEEE. CDR3 amino acids: CASSDWDSSYNEQFF. As DNA, the CDR3 is TGTGCCAGCAGCGATTGGGACAGCTCCTACAATGAGCAGTTCTTC.

The gene calls are TRBV5-6 and TRBJ2-7; the match to TRBD1 covers 8 bases. The CDR3 is 14 residues long. Germline-derived CDR1 and CDR2 are SGHDT and YYEEEE. V gave up 4 bases and J gave up 5 bases; unmatched junction bases: 8. This CDR3 is CASSRWTGRNEQYF. CDR3 nucleotide sequence: TGTGCCAGCAGCCGATGGACAGGGAGGAACGAGCAGTACTTC.

V gene TRBV28 combines with J gene TRBJ2-7, with TRBD2 matching 9 bases. CDR1 and CDR2 (germline): MDHEN, SYDVKM. The CDR3 spans 14 residues. V gave up 6 bases and J gave up 4 bases; unmatched junction bases: 7. The CDR3 is CASRNLAGSYEQYF. CDR3 coding DNA: TGTGCCAGCAGGAACCTAGCGGGAAGTTACGAGCAGTACTTC.

The chain recombines TRBV4-1 with TRBJ1-3; D remains unclear. Germline V gene lookup returns CDR1 MGHRA and CDR2 YSYEKL. V shed 4 bases and J shed 0 bases, with 13 bases lying between them. The CDR3 extends over 16 amino acids. This CDR3 reads CASSLSESVSGNTIYF. CDR3 bases: TGCGCCAGCAGCCTATCCGAGTCGGTCTCTGGAAACACCATATATTTT.